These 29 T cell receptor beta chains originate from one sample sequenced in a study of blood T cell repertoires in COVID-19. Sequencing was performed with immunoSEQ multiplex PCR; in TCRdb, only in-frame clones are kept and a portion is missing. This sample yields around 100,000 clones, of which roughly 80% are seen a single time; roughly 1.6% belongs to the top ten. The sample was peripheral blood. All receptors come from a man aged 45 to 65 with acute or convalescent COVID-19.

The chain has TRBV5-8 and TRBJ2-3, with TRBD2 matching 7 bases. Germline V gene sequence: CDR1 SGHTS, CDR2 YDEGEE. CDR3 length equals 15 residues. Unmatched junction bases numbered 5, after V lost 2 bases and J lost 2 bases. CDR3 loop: CASSFIERDTDTQYF. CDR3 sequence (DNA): TGTGCCAGCAGCTTTATCGAGCGGGACACAGATACGCAGTATTTT.

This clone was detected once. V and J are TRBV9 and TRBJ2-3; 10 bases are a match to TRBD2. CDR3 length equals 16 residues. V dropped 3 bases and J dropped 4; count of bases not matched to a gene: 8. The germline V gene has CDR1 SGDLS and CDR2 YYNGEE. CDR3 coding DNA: TGTGCCAGCAGCGCCCTTCCGCTAGCGGGGGCAGATACGCAGTATTTT. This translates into CASSALPLAGADTQYF.

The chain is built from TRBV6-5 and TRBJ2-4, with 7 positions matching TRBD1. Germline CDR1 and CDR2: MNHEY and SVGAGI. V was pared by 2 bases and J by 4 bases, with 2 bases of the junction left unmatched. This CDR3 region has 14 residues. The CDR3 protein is CASSYGDRKNIQYF. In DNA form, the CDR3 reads TGTGCCAGCAGTTACGGGGACAGAAAAAACATTCAGTACTTC.

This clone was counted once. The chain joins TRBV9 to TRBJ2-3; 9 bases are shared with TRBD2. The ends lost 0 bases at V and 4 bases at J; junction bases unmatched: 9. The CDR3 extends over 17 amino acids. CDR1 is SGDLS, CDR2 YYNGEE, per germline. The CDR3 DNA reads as TGTGCCAGCAGCGTAGCTCCTCGAGCGGGGGGATCAGATACGCAGTATTTT. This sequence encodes CASSVAPRAGGSDTQYF. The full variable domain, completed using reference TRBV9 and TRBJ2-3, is DSGVTQTPKHLITATGQRVTLRCSPRSGDLSVYWYQQSLDQGLQFLIQYYNGEERAKGNILERFSAQQFPDLHSELNLSSLELGDSALYFCASSVAPRAGGSDTQYFGPGTRLTVL.

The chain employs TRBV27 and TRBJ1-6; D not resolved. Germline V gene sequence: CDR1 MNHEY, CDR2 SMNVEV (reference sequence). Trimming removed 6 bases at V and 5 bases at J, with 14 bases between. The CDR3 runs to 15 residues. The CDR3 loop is CASRKSRENNSPLHF. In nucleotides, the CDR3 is TGTGCCAGCAGGAAGAGCCGGGAGAATAATTCACCCCTCCACTTT.

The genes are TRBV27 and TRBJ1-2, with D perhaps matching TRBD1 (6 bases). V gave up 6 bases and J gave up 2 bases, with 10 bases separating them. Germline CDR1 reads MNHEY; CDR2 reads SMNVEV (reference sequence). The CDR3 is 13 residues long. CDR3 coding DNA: TGTGCCAGCAGCATAGACAGGAACTATGGCTACACCTTC. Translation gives CASSIDRNYGYTF.

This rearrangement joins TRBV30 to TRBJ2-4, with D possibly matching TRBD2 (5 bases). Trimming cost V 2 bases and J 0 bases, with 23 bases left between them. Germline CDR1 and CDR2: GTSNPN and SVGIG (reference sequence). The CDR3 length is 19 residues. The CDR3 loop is CAWSPSYLRALLAKNIQYF. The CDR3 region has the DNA TGTGCCTGGAGTCCTTCCTATTTGAGGGCCCTCCTAGCCAAAAACATTCAGTACTTC.

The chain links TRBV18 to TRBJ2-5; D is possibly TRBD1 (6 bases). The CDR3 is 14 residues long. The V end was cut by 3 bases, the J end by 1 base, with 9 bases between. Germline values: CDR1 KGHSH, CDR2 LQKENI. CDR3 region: CASSPGQFQETQYF. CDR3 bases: TGTGCCAGCTCACCTGGACAGTTCCAAGAGACCCAGTACTTC.

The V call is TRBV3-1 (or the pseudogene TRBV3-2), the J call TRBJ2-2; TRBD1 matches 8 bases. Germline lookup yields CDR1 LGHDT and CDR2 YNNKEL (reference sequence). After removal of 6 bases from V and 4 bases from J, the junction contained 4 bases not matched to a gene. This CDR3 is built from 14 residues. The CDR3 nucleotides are TGTGCCAGCAGACAGACAGGGGCCACCGGGGAGCTGTTTTTT. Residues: CASRQTGATGELFF.

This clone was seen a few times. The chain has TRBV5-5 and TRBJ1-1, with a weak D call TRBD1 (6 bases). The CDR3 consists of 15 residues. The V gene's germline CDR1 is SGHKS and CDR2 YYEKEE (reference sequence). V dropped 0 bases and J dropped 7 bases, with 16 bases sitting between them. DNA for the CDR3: TGTGCCAGCAGCTTGGACCCAACAGGGCAGTATGAAGCTTTCTTT. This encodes CASSLDPTGQYEAFF. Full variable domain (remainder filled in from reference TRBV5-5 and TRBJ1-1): DAGVTQSPTHLIKTRGQQVTLRCSPISGHKSVSWYQQVLGQGPQFIFQYYEKEERGRGNFPDRFSARQFPNYSSELNVNALLLGDSALYLCASSLDPTGQYEAFFGQGTRLTVV.

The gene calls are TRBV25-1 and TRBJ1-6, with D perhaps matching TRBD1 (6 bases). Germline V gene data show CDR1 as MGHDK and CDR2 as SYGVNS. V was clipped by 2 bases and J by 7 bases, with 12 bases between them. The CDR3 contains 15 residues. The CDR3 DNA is TGTGCCAGCAGTGAACGGAGAAGGGGGAATTCACCCCTCCACTTT. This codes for CASSERRRGNSPLHF.

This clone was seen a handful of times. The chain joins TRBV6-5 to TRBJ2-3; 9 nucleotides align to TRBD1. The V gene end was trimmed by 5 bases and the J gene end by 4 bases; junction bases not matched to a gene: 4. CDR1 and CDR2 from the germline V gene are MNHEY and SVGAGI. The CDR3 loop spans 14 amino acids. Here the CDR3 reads CASSTGGASDTQYF. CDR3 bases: TGTGCCAGCAGTACAGGGGGCGCCTCAGATACGCAGTATTTT.

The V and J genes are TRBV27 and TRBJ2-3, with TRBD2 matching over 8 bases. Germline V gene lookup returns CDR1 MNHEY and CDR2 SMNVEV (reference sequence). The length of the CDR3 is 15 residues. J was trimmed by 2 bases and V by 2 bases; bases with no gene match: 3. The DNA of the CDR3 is TGTGCCAGCAGTTTACGGGGGGGCCTCACAGATACGCAGTATTTT. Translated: CASSLRGGLTDTQYF.

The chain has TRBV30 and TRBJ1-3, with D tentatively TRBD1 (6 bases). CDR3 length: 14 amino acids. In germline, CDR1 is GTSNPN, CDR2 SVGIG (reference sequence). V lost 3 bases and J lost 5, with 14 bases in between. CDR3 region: CAWSLGTLRNTIYF. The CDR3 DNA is TGTGCCTGGAGCCTAGGGACATTAAGAAACACCATATATTTT.

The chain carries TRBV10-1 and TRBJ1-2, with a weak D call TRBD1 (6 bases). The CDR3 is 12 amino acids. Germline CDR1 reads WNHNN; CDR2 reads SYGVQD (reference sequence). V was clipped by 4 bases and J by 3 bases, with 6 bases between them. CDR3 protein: CASSAGDYGYTF. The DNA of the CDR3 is TGCGCCAGCAGTGCAGGGGACTATGGCTACACCTTC.

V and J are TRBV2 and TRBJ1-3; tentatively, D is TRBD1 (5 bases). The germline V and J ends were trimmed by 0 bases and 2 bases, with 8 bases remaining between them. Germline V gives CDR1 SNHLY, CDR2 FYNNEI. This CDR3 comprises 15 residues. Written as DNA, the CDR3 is TGTGCCAGCAGTGAAGCCCAGGGAACTGGAAACACCATATATTTT. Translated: CASSEAQGTGNTIYF.

CDR3 nucleotides: TGTGCCAGCAGCCCCTCCGGGGGAGGGTATGGCTACACCTTC. Protein product: CASSPSGGGYGYTF. This sequence joins TRBV3-1 (or the pseudogene TRBV3-2) and TRBJ1-2; possibly TRBD1 for D (5 bases). CDR1 LGHDT and CDR2 YNNKEL come from the germline V gene (reference sequence). V gave up 4 bases and J gave up 5 bases, with 14 bases separating them. CDR3 length: 14 amino acids.

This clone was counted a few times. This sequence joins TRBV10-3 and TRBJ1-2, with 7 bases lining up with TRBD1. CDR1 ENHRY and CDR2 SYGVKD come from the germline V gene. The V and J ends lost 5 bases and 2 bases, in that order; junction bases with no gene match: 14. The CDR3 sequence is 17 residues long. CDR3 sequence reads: CAISTPPGQVRNYGYTF. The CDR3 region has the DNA TGTGCCATCAGTACGCCGCCCGGACAGGTTCGGAACTATGGCTACACCTTC.

As DNA, the CDR3 is TGCGCCAGCAGCCAAGCCGGTTTCGTGGGAAACACCATATATTTT. It codes for CASSQAGFVGNTIYF. This chain links TRBV4-1 with TRBJ1-3; no firm D call. The CDR3 spans 15 residues. The germline V and J ends were trimmed by 1 base and 4 bases, with 11 bases remaining between them. Germline V CDR1 and CDR2: MGHRA, YSYEKL.

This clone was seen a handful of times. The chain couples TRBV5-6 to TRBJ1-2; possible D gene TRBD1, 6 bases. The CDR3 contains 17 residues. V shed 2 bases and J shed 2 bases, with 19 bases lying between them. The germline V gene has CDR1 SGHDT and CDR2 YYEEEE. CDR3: CASSFPGSGGPNYGYTF. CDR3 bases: TGTGCCAGCAGCTTCCCCGGGTCGGGGGGGCCAAACTATGGCTACACCTTC.

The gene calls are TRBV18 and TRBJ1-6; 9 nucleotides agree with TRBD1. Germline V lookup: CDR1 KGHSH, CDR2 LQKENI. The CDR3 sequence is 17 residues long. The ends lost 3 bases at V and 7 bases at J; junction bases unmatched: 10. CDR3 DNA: TGTGCCAGCTCACCCTTGGGGGGACAGGGAAGAAATTCACCCCTCCACTTT. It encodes CASSPLGGQGRNSPLHF.

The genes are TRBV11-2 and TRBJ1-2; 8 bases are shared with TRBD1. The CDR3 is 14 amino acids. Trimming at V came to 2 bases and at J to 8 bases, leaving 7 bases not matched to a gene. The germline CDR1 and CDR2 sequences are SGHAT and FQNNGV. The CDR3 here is CASSLLSGGDGYTF. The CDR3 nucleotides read TGTGCCAGCAGCTTATTATCAGGGGGCGACGGCTACACCTTC.

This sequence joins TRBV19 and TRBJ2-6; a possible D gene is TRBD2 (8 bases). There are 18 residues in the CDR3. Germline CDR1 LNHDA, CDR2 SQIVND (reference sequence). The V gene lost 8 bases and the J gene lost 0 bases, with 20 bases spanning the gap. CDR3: CASSRGDRTTSGANVLTF. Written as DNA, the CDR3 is TGTGCCAGTTCGCGGGGGGACAGAACAACCTCTGGGGCCAACGTCCTGACTTTC.

CDR3 protein: CASSLSRVGGTGELFF. The CDR3 DNA reads TGTGCCAGCAGCTTAAGCAGGGTCGGTGGCACCGGGGAGCTGTTTTTT. The rearrangement joins TRBV7-7 to TRBJ2-2; possible D gene TRBD1, 5 bases. The CDR3 is 16 residues long. CDR1 and CDR2 (germline): SSHAT, FNYEAQ (reference sequence). V gave up 2 bases and J gave up 4 bases, with 14 bases separating them.

The CDR3 protein is CASSLEGLAGGRNEQFF. CDR3 nucleotides: TGCGCCAGCAGCTTGGAGGGACTAGCGGGGGGGCGGAATGAGCAGTTCTTC. J is TRBJ2-1 and V is TRBV5-1, with 16 bases that match TRBD2. CDR3 size: 17 residues. The germline V gene encodes CDR1 SGHRS and CDR2 YFSETQ. The ends lost 0 bases at V and 7 bases at J; junction bases unmatched: 4. Drawing the rest from reference TRBV5-1 and TRBJ2-1, the complete variable domain is KAGVTQTPRYLIKTRGQQVTLSCSPISGHRSVSWYQQTPGQGLQFLFEYFSETQRNKGNFPGRFSGRQFSNSRSEMNVSTLELGDSALYLCASSLEGLAGGRNEQFFGPGTRLTVL.

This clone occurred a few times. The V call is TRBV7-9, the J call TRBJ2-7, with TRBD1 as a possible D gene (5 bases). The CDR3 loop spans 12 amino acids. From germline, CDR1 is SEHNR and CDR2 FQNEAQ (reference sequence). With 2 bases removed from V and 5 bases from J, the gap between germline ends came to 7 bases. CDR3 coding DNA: TGTGCCAGCAGCTTACTAGGGGACGAGCAGTACTTC. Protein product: CASSLLGDEQYF.

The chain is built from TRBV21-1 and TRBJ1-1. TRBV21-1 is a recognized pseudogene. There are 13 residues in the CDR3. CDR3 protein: CASTAGTYTEAFF. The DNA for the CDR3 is TGTGCCAGCACCGCCGGGACTTACACTGAAGCTTTCTTT.

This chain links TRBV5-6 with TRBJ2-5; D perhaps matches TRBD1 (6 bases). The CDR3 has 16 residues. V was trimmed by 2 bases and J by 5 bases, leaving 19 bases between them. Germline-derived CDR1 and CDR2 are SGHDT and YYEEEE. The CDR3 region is CASSLLTGWGRETQYF. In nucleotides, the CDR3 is TGTGCCAGCAGCTTACTAACAGGGTGGGGACGGGAGACCCAGTACTTC.

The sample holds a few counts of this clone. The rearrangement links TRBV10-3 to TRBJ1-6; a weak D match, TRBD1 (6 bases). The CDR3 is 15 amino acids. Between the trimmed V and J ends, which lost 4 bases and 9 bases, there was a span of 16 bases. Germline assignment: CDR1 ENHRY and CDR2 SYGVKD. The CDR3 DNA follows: TGTGCCATCAGTGGGACAGAAGGTAAGACTTCACCCCTCCACTTT. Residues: CAISGTEGKTSPLHF.